These T cell receptor beta chains were read from a single sample in a study of control samples from healthy donors and cancer patients. Some clones are missing from TCRdb's copy, which holds only in-frame ones; the method was immunoSEQ multiplex PCR. This table has some 140,000 clones, 80% to 95% appearing once. Material: blood. These TCRs come from a man aged 30-40 years in good health. Both conserved end residues are part of each CDR3. Each record gives: CDR3 protein, CDR3 DNA, J gene, V gene, D gene, clone size. A D gene is named only where the DNA matches it firmly. Rows may omit the clone size; those that give it use once, few, many or a size class.

CASSQSFGARNEQYF | TGCGCCAGCAGTCAATCGTTTGGTGCCCGGAACGAGCAGTACTTC | TRBJ2-7 | TRBV23-1 | - | -
CSVEDRVIYGYTF | TGCAGCGTAGAGGACAGGGTGATCTATGGCTACACCTTC | TRBJ1-2 | TRBV29-1 | TRBD1 | -
CASSDPSSYNEQFF | TGCGCCAGCAGTGACCCTAGTTCCTACAATGAGCAGTTCTTC | TRBJ2-1 | TRBV10-1 | - | -
CASSLGVGYDYTF | TGTGCCAGCAGCTTAGGGGTAGGCTATGACTACACCTTC | TRBJ1-2 | TRBV7-2 | - | -
CASKGQMNTEAFF | TGTGCCAGTAAGGGACAAATGAACACTGAAGCTTTCTTT | TRBJ1-1 | TRBV25-1 | - | -
CASSSGTGGFQPQHF | TGTGCCAGCAGCTCAGGGACAGGGGGATTTCAGCCCCAGCATTTT | TRBJ1-5 | TRBV7-2 | TRBD1 | -
CASRRRQGVGTQYF | TGTGCCAGCAGGCGACGACAGGGGGTGGGTACGCAGTATTTT | TRBJ2-3 | TRBV6-5 | TRBD1 | -
CASSPRNIGTGEEAFF | TGTGCCAGCTCACCACGTAACATAGGGACAGGGGAAGAAGCTTTCTTT | TRBJ1-1 | TRBV18 | TRBD1 | few
CASSLSRLAGDTSYNEQFF | TGTGCCAGCAGTTTGTCGAGACTAGCGGGAGATACCTCCTACAATGAGCAGTTCTTC | TRBJ2-1 | TRBV28 | TRBD2 | -
CASSLTSGRTYEQYF | TGTGCCAGCAGCTTGACTAGCGGGAGAACCTACGAGCAGTACTTC | TRBJ2-7 | TRBV7-8 | TRBD2 | -
CASGVLYEQYF | TGTGCCAGCGGGGTCCTCTACGAGCAGTACTTC | TRBJ2-7 | TRBV7-9 | - | -
CASRTSGFWTEAFF | TGTGCCAGCAGGACCTCAGGGTTTTGGACTGAAGCTTTCTTT | TRBJ1-1 | TRBV27 | - | -
CASMTDPVTGELFF | TGTGCCAGTATGACAGACCCTGTCACCGGGGAGCTGTTTTTT | TRBJ2-2 | TRBV19 | - | -
CARAGQRTDTQYF | TGTGCCAGAGCCGGACAGCGCACAGATACGCAGTATTTT | TRBJ2-3 | TRBV2 | - | -
CASSIRTGGGGYTF | TGTGCCAGTAGTATACGGACAGGGGGCGGTGGCTACACCTTC | TRBJ1-2 | TRBV19 | TRBD1 | -
CASTGAYNYGYTF | TGTGCCAGCACCGGGGCTTATAACTATGGCTACACCTTC | TRBJ1-2 | TRBV12-3/TRBV12-4 | - | -
CASGDTAYEQYF | TGCGCCAGCGGGGACACCGCTTACGAGCAGTACTTC | TRBJ2-7 | TRBV10-1 | - | -
CASSSYPGTPQLF | TGCGCCAGCAGCTCTTATCCCGGGACTCCCCAGCTTTTT | TRBJ1-4 | TRBV5-1 | - | -
CASSLGQSNQPQHF | TGCGCCAGCAGTCTTGGACAAAGCAATCAGCCCCAGCATTTT | TRBJ1-5 | TRBV4-3 | - | -
CASRQLGTGASHEQYF | TGCGCCAGCAGGCAGCTCGGGACAGGTGCATCACACGAGCAGTACTTC | TRBJ2-7 | TRBV4-1 | TRBD1 | -
CASSPATGPNTEAFF | TGTGCCAGTAGTCCGGCGACAGGGCCGAACACTGAAGCTTTCTTT | TRBJ1-1 | TRBV19 | TRBD1 | -
CASSQKGLAGNSDTQYF | TGCGCCAGCAGCCAAAAAGGCCTAGCGGGAAACTCAGATACGCAGTATTTT | TRBJ2-3 | TRBV4-1 | TRBD2 | few
CASSIDGEVRPMSRFF | TGTGCCAGTAGTATAGATGGCGAAGTTCGGCCAATGAGCCGATTCTTC | TRBJ2-1 | TRBV19 | - | -
CASSPVDRVWEKLFF | TGTGCCAGCTCACCAGTGGACAGGGTTTGGGAAAAACTGTTTTTT | TRBJ1-4 | TRBV18 | TRBD1 | -
CASSLSGGTYEQYF | TGTGCCAGCAGTTTAAGCGGAGGAACCTACGAGCAGTACTTC | TRBJ2-7 | TRBV27 | - | -
CASSLEGQYFSGNTIYF | TGTGCCAGCAGTTTGGAGGGACAATACTTCTCTGGAAACACCATATATTTT | TRBJ1-3 | TRBV27 | - | -
CASSSPGLAGGEQYF | TGTGCCAGCAGTTCCCCAGGACTAGCGGGAGGCGAGCAGTACTTC | TRBJ2-7 | TRBV6-6 | TRBD2 | -
CASSSRLAGGLFGQFF | TGTGCCAGCAGCTCCCGACTAGCGGGAGGATTATTCGGGCAGTTCTTC | TRBJ2-1 | TRBV11-3 | TRBD2 | -
CASSDVRTNEKLFF | TGTGCCAGCAGTGATGTGAGAACTAATGAAAAACTGTTTTTT | TRBJ1-4 | TRBV6-1 | - | -
CATYARASSGNTIYF | TGTGCCACATACGCCCGGGCCAGCTCTGGAAACACCATATATTTT | TRBJ1-3 | TRBV19 | - | -
CASSKEVQGAGYGYTF | TGTGCCAGCAGCAAAGAGGTACAGGGGGCGGGCTATGGCTACACCTTC | TRBJ1-2 | TRBV4-2 | TRBD1 | -
CASSTGLAGVGEQYF | TGTGCCAGCAGCACGGGACTAGCGGGAGTAGGGGAGCAGTACTTC | TRBJ2-7 | TRBV7-3 | TRBD2 | -
CASSPSLGDTGELFF | TGTGCCAGCTCACCAAGCTTGGGGGACACCGGGGAGCTGTTTTTT | TRBJ2-2 | TRBV18 | - | once
CATKAGPGGNYGYTF | TGTGCCACAAAAGCGGGACCCGGAGGGAACTATGGCTACACCTTC | TRBJ1-2 | TRBV10-3 | - | -
CAWRQRLGARFTPLHF | TGTGCCTGGAGGCAACGATTGGGGGCGAGGTTCACACCCCTCCACTTT | TRBJ1-6 | TRBV30 | - | few
CASSGGDRGPHTGELFF | TGTGCCAGCAGTGGGGGGGACAGGGGGCCACACACCGGGGAGCTGTTTTTT | TRBJ2-2 | TRBV6-1 | TRBD1 | -
CASSGGWRGSYNEQFF | TGTGCCAGCAGTGGTGGTTGGAGGGGATCCTACAATGAGCAGTTCTTC | TRBJ2-1 | TRBV6-1 | - | -
CASSVGQSLYEQYF | TGTGCCAGCAGCGTCGGACAGTCCCTCTACGAGCAGTACTTC | TRBJ2-7 | TRBV9 | - | -
CASSLHADYGYTF | TGTGCCAGCAGTTTACACGCTGACTATGGCTACACCTTC | TRBJ1-2 | TRBV28 | - | -
CAWKDGSYTEAFF | TGTGCCTGGAAGGACGGAAGTTACACTGAAGCTTTCTTT | TRBJ1-1 | TRBV30 | - | -
CASSDVGRGNTEAFF | TGTGCCAGCAGCGACGTTGGCAGGGGGAACACTGAAGCTTTCTTT | TRBJ1-1 | TRBV9 | - | few